These 28 T cell receptor beta chains were all obtained from the same sample, sequenced in a study of T cell repertoires in cytomegalovirus infection. TCRdb processed the reads anew with MiXCR; each CDR3 protein has one entry. The sample has 100,000 to 150,000 distinct CDR3 sequences, 20% to 30% seen once. No antigen is known for these receptors. The specimen sequenced was PBMCs, sequenced either directly or after in vitro stimulation (not recorded which). These receptors came from a human donor in good health (CMV status not recorded). Some clones in this sample may be carry-over from other donors' samples.

The chain links TRBV5-4 to TRBJ2-1; the D is unclear. CDR1 and CDR2 from the germline V gene are SGHNT and YYREEE (reference sequence). CDR3 length equals 14 residues. V was trimmed by 3 bases and J by 5 bases, leaving 12 bases between them. This chain's CDR3 is CASSSQDPDNEQFF. CDR3 DNA: TGTGCCAGCAGCTCCCAAGACCCCGACAATGAGCAGTTCTTC.

This clonotype has just a few counts. The V gene is TRBV4-1, the J gene TRBJ1-1; no clear D. Germline CDR1 and CDR2: MGHRA and YSYEKL. The ends were cut back, 11 bases at V and 2 bases at J, with 9 bases in the middle. This CDR3 is 11 amino acids long. CDR3 in amino acids: CAAKGNTEAFF. The DNA of the CDR3 is TGCGCCGCCAAGGGAAACACTGAAGCTTTCTTT.

V is TRBV6-5 and J is TRBJ2-1; TRBD2 agrees at 12 bases. The J segment lost 9 bases and the V segment lost 6 bases, leaving 9 bases of the junction unmatched. Looked up from germline, CDR1 is MNHEY and CDR2 is SVGAGI. CDR3 length: 15 amino acids. The CDR3 region is CASSETSGGTSEQFF. Here the CDR3 DNA reads TGTGCCAGCAGCGAGACTAGCGGGGGAACAAGTGAGCAGTTCTTC.

This clonotype was observed at least ten times. The V call is TRBV7-8, the J call TRBJ2-1; weak D call: TRBD2 (6 bases). V lost 4 bases and J 9 bases, leaving 13 bases between the germline ends. The CDR3 is 13 residues long. Germline V gives CDR1 SGHVS, CDR2 FQNEAQ. CDR3: CASSSGTGIEQFF. Here the CDR3 DNA reads TGTGCCAGCAGCTCCGGGACTGGTATTGAGCAGTTCTTC.

This clonotype has a single count. At one of its ends the junction is not consistent with the germline gene, which may arise from a read error. This chain joins TRBV28 and TRBJ1-6; 7 bases are a match to TRBD1. The germline V gene has CDR1 MDHEN and CDR2 SYDVKM. This CDR3 is built from 15 residues. CDR3 in DNA: TGTGCCAGCCGCCCCTCCACAGGGGATAATTCACACCTCCACTTT. Protein sequence: CASRPSTGDNSHLHF.

This clonotype was detected a few times. The J gene is TRBJ1-1, the V gene TRBV7-6; no reliable D call. The germline CDR1 and CDR2 sequences are SGHVS and FNYEAQ. Between the trimmed V and J ends, which lost 2 bases and 1 base, there was a span of 8 bases. The CDR3 contains 14 residues. DNA for the CDR3: TGTGCCAGCAGCTTATCTAGTTCGAACACTGAAGCTTTCTTT. Its translation: CASSLSSSNTEAFF.

This chain joins TRBV12-5 and TRBJ1-1, with D maybe TRBD1 (5 bases). Germline values: CDR1 LGHNT, CDR2 FRNRAP. This CDR3 contains 22 residues. The V end was cut by 2 bases, the J end by 1 base, with 32 bases between. The CDR3 DNA reads TGTGCTAGTGGTTTGACGAGAGAGACATGGAGGGGCGGATTTTCGGAGAACACTGAAGCTTTCTTT. Its protein is CASGLTRETWRGGFSENTEAFF.

The chain uses TRBV12-3 or TRBV12-4 and TRBJ1-5; 12 nucleotides match TRBD1. The V and J ends lost 6 bases and 7 bases, in that order; junction bases with no gene match: 4. The CDR3 covers 14 residues. In DNA form, the CDR3 reads TGTGCCAGCAGCCCCGGGACAGGGGGCCAGCCCCAGCATTTT. It specifies CASSPGTGGQPQHF.

The chain couples TRBV10-2 to TRBJ2-1, with 9 bases fitting TRBD2. Trimming at V came to 2 bases and at J to 8 bases, leaving 7 bases not matched to a gene. The CDR3 covers 15 residues. Germline V lookup: CDR1 WSHSY, CDR2 SAAADI. The CDR3 nucleotides are TGCGCCAGCAGTGAGAGGATAGCGGGAGTCCATGAGCAGTTCTTC. It translates to CASSERIAGVHEQFF.

V gene TRBV6-2 or TRBV6-3 combines with J gene TRBJ2-1; D gene uncertain. V was shortened by 6 bases and J by 9 bases, with 12 bases between the two germline ends. CDR3 length: 12 residues. Per the germline V gene, CDR1 is MNHEY and CDR2 is SVGEGT. The CDR3 region is CASRAAPREQFF. The CDR3 DNA sequence: TGTGCCAGCAGGGCGGCCCCCCGTGAGCAGTTCTTC.

Many counts were recorded for this clonotype. The V call is TRBV7-2, the J call TRBJ2-2; D unresolved. Trimming left V 1 base short and J 3 bases short, with 6 bases between. Germline V gene data show CDR1 as SGHTA and CDR2 as FQGNSA. This CDR3 is built from 14 residues. The CDR3 region has the DNA TGTGCCAGCAGCTTAGTAACGGACACCGGGGAGCTGTTTTTT. Residues: CASSLVTDTGELFF. The entire variable domain, with the rest obtained from reference TRBV7-2 and TRBJ2-2, is as follows: GAGVSQSPSNKVTEKGKDVELRCDPISGHTALYWYRQSLGQGLEFLIYFQGNSAPDKSGLPSDRFSAERTGGSVSTLTIQRTQQEDSAVYLCASSLVTDTGELFFGEGSRLTVL.

This clonotype has a count of ten or more. The chain employs TRBV7-2 and TRBJ2-5; 9 bases match TRBD1. Germline CDR1 is SGHTA and CDR2 is FQGNSA. CDR3 length equals 15 residues. V was pared by 7 bases and J by 4 bases, with 10 bases of the junction left unmatched. The DNA for the CDR3 is TGTGCCAGCAAGTTAACAGGGGGCGGTGTAGAGACCCAGTACTTC. It is translated as CASKLTGGGVETQYF.

This clonotype was seen ten or more times. The V call is TRBV6-6, the J call TRBJ2-1; D unresolved. The CDR3 spans 10 residues. Germline CDR1 reads MNHNY; CDR2 reads SVGAGI (reference sequence). V dropped 6 bases and J dropped 6 bases, with 3 bases sitting between them. CDR3 in DNA: TGTGCCAGCAGCTTCAATGAGCAGTTCTTC. This translates into CASSFNEQFF.

In this sample, this clonotype turned up a few times. The chain recombines TRBV20-1 with TRBJ2-3; no clear D gene. Germline assignment: CDR1 DFQATT and CDR2 SNEGSKA (reference sequence). Trimming took 0 bases from V and 0 from J, leaving 10 bases between them. This CDR3 has 15 residues. The CDR3 loop is CSARDSRRSTDTQYF. CDR3 coding DNA: TGCAGTGCTAGAGATAGTAGGAGAAGCACAGATACGCAGTATTTT.

This chain joins TRBV7-2 and TRBJ1-1, with no clear D. V was cut by 1 base and J by 10 bases, with 13 bases left in between. CDR1 is SGHTA and CDR2 is FQGNSA in the germline V gene. The CDR3 extends over 13 amino acids. CDR3 sequence reads: CASSLEVSRGAFF. CDR3 coding DNA: TGTGCCAGCAGCTTAGAAGTCTCCCGGGGAGCTTTCTTT.

This clonotype was observed a single time. This chain uses TRBV2 with TRBJ2-4, with D possibly TRBD2 on 6 matching bases. With 7 bases removed from V and 0 bases from J, the gap between germline ends came to 19 bases. The germline CDR1 and CDR2 sequences are SNHLY and FYNNEI. The CDR3 runs 17 residues. The CDR3 loop is CASTDGPGRLAKNIQYF. The DNA of the CDR3 is TGTGCCAGCACTGACGGACCCGGGAGACTAGCCAAAAACATTCAGTACTTC.

This clonotype has ten or more counts. J is TRBJ2-3 and V is TRBV10-3, with 8 bases fitting TRBD2. J lost 2 bases, V lost 1 base, and 5 bases had no gene match. The CDR3 has 16 residues. Germline-derived CDR1 and CDR2 are ENHRY and SYGVKD. CDR3 coding DNA: TGTGCCATCAGTGAGTTTACTAGCGGCAACACAGATACGCAGTATTTT. Translated, it gives CAISEFTSGNTDTQYF.

This clonotype occurred a few times. The chain carries TRBV12-3 or TRBV12-4 and TRBJ1-6, with D perhaps matching TRBD1 (6 bases). V lost 5 bases and J 4 bases, leaving 12 bases between the germline ends. The CDR3 runs 15 residues. CDR3 sequence (DNA): TGTGCCAGCAGTCCCGGGACACAGTATAATTCACCCCTCCACTTT. It specifies CASSPGTQYNSPLHF.

The gene calls are TRBV7-9 and TRBJ1-2, with TRBD1 identical over 12 bases. V lost 5 bases to trimming and J lost 5 bases; unmatched junction nucleotides: 9. Germline values: CDR1 SEHNR, CDR2 FQNEAQ (reference sequence). This CDR3 has 16 amino acids. CDR3 DNA: TGTGCCAGCAGCCGGGGGACAGGGGGCATAGTATATGGCTACACCTTC. This translates into CASSRGTGGIVYGYTF. Combining the CDR3 with reference TRBV7-9 and TRBJ1-2 gives the whole variable domain DTGVSQNPRHKITKRGQNVTFRCDPISEHNRLYWYRQTLGQGPEFLTYFQNEAQLEKSRLLSDRFSAERPKGSFSTLEIQRTEQGDSAMYLCASSRGTGGIVYGYTFGSGTRLTVV.

This clonotype was recorded at least ten times. The V call is TRBV7-3, the J call TRBJ1-1, with no clear D. This CDR3 has 13 residues. Looked up from germline, CDR1 is SGHTA and CDR2 is FQGTGA. V was pared by 2 bases and J by 1 base, with 5 bases between. In nucleotides, the CDR3 is TGTGCCAGCAGCTTATACGGGAACACTGAAGCTTTCTTT. As protein: CASSLYGNTEAFF. Drawing the rest from reference TRBV7-3 and TRBJ1-1, the complete variable domain is GAGVSQTPSNKVTEKGKYVELRCDPISGHTALYWYRQSLGQGPEFLIYFQGTGAADDSGLPNDRFFAVRPEGSVSTLKIQRTERGDSAVYLCASSLYGNTEAFFGQGTRLTVV.

A few counts support this clonotype. The chain employs TRBV12-3 or TRBV12-4 and TRBJ1-5; possibly TRBD1 for D (6 bases). Trimming removed 5 bases at V and 5 bases at J, with 16 bases between. CDR3 size: 15 residues. The CDR3 is CASSRTDPPDQPQHF. In DNA, the CDR3 is TGTGCCAGCAGTCGGACAGACCCCCCGGATCAGCCCCAGCATTTT.

This sequence joins TRBV24-1 and TRBJ2-7; D is undetermined. CDR1 and CDR2 from the germline V gene are KGHDR and SFDVKD. The CDR3 totals 18 residues. V dropped 4 bases and J dropped 0 bases, with 21 bases sitting between them. The CDR3, as DNA: TGTGCCACCAGTGACCGTAAACCGGGCCCCAACGGCTCCTACGAGCAGTACTTC. Translated, it gives CATSDRKPGPNGSYEQYF.

The chain joins TRBV12-3 or TRBV12-4 to TRBJ2-3; D is undetermined. V lost 1 base to trimming and J lost 9 bases, with 11 bases between them. The CDR3 is 13 residues long. This CDR3 reads CASSLDTDQTQYF. Written as DNA, the CDR3 is TGTGCCAGCAGTTTAGACACCGACCAGACGCAGTATTTT.

This clonotype was found a few times. This chain joins TRBV12-3 or TRBV12-4 and TRBJ1-2; D is perhaps TRBD1 (5 bases). This CDR3 spans 15 amino acids. V was pared by 5 bases and J by 7 bases, with 20 bases between. CDR3: CASSLYPLGPPGYTF. The CDR3 region has the DNA TGTGCCAGCAGTCTCTACCCGTTGGGGCCTCCTGGCTACACCTTC.

This clonotype was detected many times. The gene calls are TRBV7-2 and TRBJ2-3, with TRBD2 identical over 10 bases. The germline CDR1 and CDR2 sequences are SGHTA and FQGNSA. The CDR3 covers 16 residues. V was clipped by 5 bases and J by 9 bases; unmatched bases: 14. CDR3 bases: TGTGCCAGCAGCGTCGAGGGGGCTAGCGGGAGTAGGACGCAGTATTTT. Translation: CASSVEGASGSRTQYF.

This clonotype was recorded a few times. The chain joins TRBV14 to TRBJ1-3; D unresolved. Germline assignment: CDR1 SGHDN and CDR2 FVKESK. The CDR3 extends over 11 amino acids. V dropped 8 bases and J dropped 3 bases, with 5 bases sitting between them. The chain's CDR3 is CASSSGNTIYF. In nucleotides, the CDR3 is TGTGCCAGCTCGAGTGGAAACACCATATATTTT.

There are a few counts of this clonotype. This chain joins TRBV6-2 or TRBV6-3 and TRBJ2-1; 8 bases align to TRBD2. Per the germline V gene, CDR1 is MNHEY and CDR2 is SVGEGT. The CDR3 loop spans 16 amino acids. J gave up 7 bases and V 0 bases, and 8 bases lay outside the gene matches. CDR3 sequence: CASSYSAGGPVNEQFF. CDR3 in DNA: TGTGCCAGCAGTTACTCGGCGGGAGGCCCCGTTAATGAGCAGTTCTTC.

This clonotype came up a few times. The chain employs TRBV6-4 and TRBJ2-1; D remains unclear. Trimming removed 0 bases from V and 0 bases from J, with 9 bases in between. Germline loops: CDR1 MRHNA, CDR2 SNTAGT. The CDR3 contains 16 residues. CDR3 sequence: CASSDSGVSSYNEQFF. CDR3 coding DNA: TGTGCCAGCAGTGACTCGGGCGTGAGCTCCTACAATGAGCAGTTCTTC.